This is a list of T cell receptor beta chains from one sample in a study of CD8+ T cells in alopecia areata. Data came from immunoSEQ multiplex PCR; TCRdb stores just in-frame clones and leaves some out. In the table there are over 85,000 clones, 41% of which are singletons. Sequencing input: CD4+ T cells sorted from blood. These receptors all stem from a human donor with alopecia areata. Each CDR3 is given with its conserved first and last residue. The order of the fields is V gene, J gene, D gene, clone size, CDR3 protein, CDR3 DNA. A D gene is named only where the DNA matches it firmly. Size values are once, few and many counts, or a class for expanded clones, and some rows have none.

>TRBV14|TRBJ2-7|NA|NA
CASSGQNYEQYF
TGTGCCAGCAGTGGGCAGAACTACGAGCAGTACTTC
>TRBV5-1|TRBJ2-2|TRBD1|NA
CASSVDRAGELFF
TGCGCCAGCAGCGTGGACAGGGCCGGGGAGCTGTTTTTT
>TRBV6-5|TRBJ2-7|NA|NA
CASKQAYEQYF
TGTGCCAGCAAGCAGGCCTACGAGCAGTACTTC
>TRBV5-1|TRBJ2-1|TRBD2|NA
CASSLAGADEQFF
TGCGCCAGCAGCCTAGCGGGAGCGGATGAGCAGTTCTTC
>TRBV28|TRBJ1-6|NA|few
CASSLWGGSPLHF
TGTGCCAGCAGTTTATGGGGCGGGTCACCCCTCCACTTT
>TRBV7-9|TRBJ2-7|NA|few
CASRVHEQYF
TGTGCCAGCCGGGTACACGAGCAGTACTTC
>TRBV7-9|TRBJ2-7|NA|few
CASSSRDTDYEQYF
TGTGCCAGCAGCAGCCGGGACACTGACTACGAGCAGTACTTC
>TRBV7-2|TRBJ2-3|NA|many
CASSFMGTFSTDTQYF
TGTGCCAGCAGCTTTATGGGGACGTTTAGCACAGATACGCAGTATTTT
>TRBV21-1|TRBJ2-7|NA|few
CASSKKSSYEQYF
TGTGCCAGCAGCAAAAAGAGCTCCTACGAGCAGTACTTC
>TRBV30|TRBJ2-7|TRBD1|few
CAWSRDSRGKQYF
TGTGCCTGGAGCCGGGACAGCCGTGGGAAGCAGTACTTC
>TRBV6-5|TRBJ1-2|TRBD1|few
CASSFDRGFGYTF
TGTGCCAGCAGTTTCGACAGGGGGTTTGGCTACACCTTC
>TRBV5-1|TRBJ2-3|TRBD2|NA
CASSLATAGMDTQYF
TGCGCCAGCAGCTTGGCCACAGCGGGGATGGATACGCAGTATTTT
>TRBV28|TRBJ2-5|NA|few
CASSRKETQYF
TGTGCCAGCAGCCGTAAAGAGACCCAGTACTTC
>TRBV6-6|TRBJ2-7|NA|NA
CASSLGNSYEQYF
TGTGCCAGCAGTTTGGGGAACTCCTACGAGCAGTACTTC
>TRBV5-1|TRBJ2-3|TRBD2|NA
CASSLGLAGADTQYF
TGCGCCAGCAGCTTGGGACTAGCGGGAGCAGATACGCAGTATTTT
>TRBV5-6|TRBJ2-2|TRBD1|once
CASSFGTGYLFGELFF
TGTGCCAGCAGCTTTGGGACAGGGTATCTATTCGGGGAGCTGTTTTTT
>TRBV29-1|TRBJ2-2|NA|NA
CSVGRRRNTGELFF
TGCAGCGTTGGGCGGAGAAGGAACACCGGGGAGCTGTTTTTT
>TRBV30|TRBJ1-1|TRBD1|NA
CARSGQGNTEAFF
TGTGCCCGCTCCGGACAGGGAAACACTGAAGCTTTCTTT
>TRBV6-6|TRBJ1-5|TRBD1|NA
CASRYRGDQPQHF
TGTGCCAGCAGGTACAGGGGTGATCAGCCCCAGCATTTT
>TRBV14|TRBJ1-2|TRBD1|few
CASSRQTGWNYGYTF
TGTGCCAGCAGCCGACAGACAGGGTGGAACTATGGCTACACCTTC
>TRBV20-1|TRBJ2-3|NA|NA
CSASIADTQYF
TGCAGTGCTAGTATAGCTGATACGCAGTATTTT
>TRBV29-1|TRBJ1-6|TRBD1|NA
CSVRTGSSYNSPLHF
TGCAGCGTTCGGACAGGGAGCTCCTATAATTCACCCCTCCACTTT